These 29 T cell receptor beta chains share one sample of origin, sequenced in a study of technical replicates of blood from a few donors. Sequencing was performed with immunoSEQ multiplex PCR; in TCRdb, only in-frame clones are kept and a portion is missing. The sample comprises roughly 50,000 clones, around 93% of which are singletons, and 4.2% rests with the top ten. Input material: PBMCs. The origin of the receptors is a human donor in good health. Some clones in this sample may be carry-over from other donors' samples.

This chain uses TRBV9 with TRBJ1-4; D is undetermined. With 4 bases removed from V and 8 bases from J, the gap between germline ends came to 12 bases. Germline lookup yields CDR1 SGDLS and CDR2 YYNGEE. CDR3 size: 13 residues. In DNA form, the CDR3 reads TGTGCCAGCAGCCCAGACTCGGGGGAAAAACTGTTTTTT. Its translation is CASSPDSGEKLFF.

This chain links TRBV21-1 with TRBJ1-2; whether TRBD1, the table's D call, matches the DNA was not checked. TRBV21-1 is a known pseudogene. The CDR3 contains 19 residues. In DNA, the CDR3 is TGTGCCAGCAGCAAAGTTTGCAGGAGGACCCGGGACAACCTCTATGGCTACACCTTC. Its translation: CASSKVCRRTRDNLYGYTF.

The chain joins TRBV30 to TRBJ2-7; weak D call: TRBD2 (5 bases). This CDR3 comprises 14 residues. CDR1 is GTSNPN, CDR2 SVGIG, per germline (reference sequence). The V end was cut by 2 bases, the J end by 0 bases, with 11 bases between. CDR3 bases: TGTGCCTGGAGTCTTGGAGCGGCCTCCTACGAGCAGTACTTC. The encoded protein is CAWSLGAASYEQYF.

J is TRBJ2-3 and V is TRBV5-4, with 13 positions matching TRBD2. CDR1 and CDR2 (germline): SGHNT, YYREEE (reference sequence). CDR3 size: 16 residues. With V trimmed by 5 bases and J by 2 bases, 5 bases remained unmatched. Written as DNA, the CDR3 is TGTGCCAGCAGGGGAGGGACTAGCGGGAACACAGATACGCAGTATTTT. Encoded protein: CASRGGTSGNTDTQYF.

The chain recombines TRBV5-1 with TRBJ2-3; 12 bases match TRBD2. V shed 0 bases and J 10 bases; nucleotides not matched to a gene: 6. CDR1 SGHRS and CDR2 YFSETQ come from the germline V gene. The CDR3 runs to 15 residues. The CDR3 reads CASSLEWTSGNAQYF. Written as DNA, the CDR3 is TGCGCCAGCAGCTTGGAATGGACTAGCGGGAATGCGCAGTATTTT.

CDR3 amino acids: CASRLVKAETDTQYF. The DNA of the CDR3 is TGTGCAAGTCGCTTAGTGAAAGCTGAGACAGATACGCAGTATTTT. The chain employs TRBV12-2 and TRBJ2-3; TRBD2 is the table's D call and was not checked against the DNA. TRBV12-2 has pseudogene status. The CDR3 totals 15 residues.

The J gene is TRBJ2-7, the V gene TRBV7-2; D not certain. From germline, CDR1 is SGHTA and CDR2 FQGNSA. The CDR3 has 11 residues. The V end lost 4 bases, the J end lost 3 bases, and 4 bases lay between the germline ends. The CDR3, as DNA: TGTGCCAGCAGCTATAACTACGAGCAGTACTTC. Protein sequence: CASSYNYEQYF.

This chain links TRBV4-1 with TRBJ1-3; no firm D call. Trimming stripped 9 bases from V and 0 bases from J, with 9 bases between. CDR1 is MGHRA, CDR2 YSYEKL, per germline. The CDR3 is made up of 13 amino acids. The CDR3 is CASRPGSGNTIYF. The CDR3 region has the DNA TGCGCCAGTCGACCGGGCTCTGGAAACACCATATATTTT.

The rearrangement links TRBV7-3 to TRBJ2-3; TRBD1 might be the D (6 bases). Trimming pared 4 bases from V and 2 bases from J, leaving 13 bases between. The germline V gene encodes CDR1 SGHTA and CDR2 FQGTGA. The CDR3 runs to 15 residues. The CDR3 region is CASSSGTSLTDTQYF. DNA for the CDR3: TGTGCCAGCAGCTCCGGGACAAGCCTCACAGATACGCAGTATTTT.

The chain employs TRBV2 and TRBJ1-2; D perhaps matches TRBD1 (6 bases). The CDR3 totals 13 residues. V lost 8 bases and J 7 bases, leaving 17 bases between the germline ends. Germline CDR1 is SNHLY and CDR2 is FYNNEI. Here the CDR3 DNA reads TGTGCCAGCGCCGGGCAGGGGCGAGGTGGCTACACCTTC. Protein: CASAGQGRGGYTF. Full variable domain (rest looked up from reference TRBV2 and TRBJ1-2): EPEVTQTPSHQVTQMGQEVILRCVPISNHLYFYWYRQILGQKVEFLVSFYNNEISEKSEIFDDQFSVERPDGSNFTLKIRSTKLEDSAMYFCASAGQGRGGYTFGSGTRLTVV.

This chain joins TRBV6-1 and TRBJ2-5; 11 positions agree with TRBD1. This CDR3 contains 14 residues. The trim removed 3 bases at V and 6 bases at J, leaving 3 bases unmatched. Germline V gene data show CDR1 as MNHNS and CDR2 as SASEGT. The CDR3 region has the DNA TGTGCCAGCAGTGACCGGACAGGGGGCCAGACCCAGTACTTC. It yields the protein CASSDRTGGQTQYF.

This clone came up once. V and J are TRBV5-4 and TRBJ2-5, with D unresolved. Trimming cost V 5 bases and J 5 bases, with 10 bases left between them. Germline V gives CDR1 SGHNT, CDR2 YYREEE (reference sequence). The CDR3 consists of 12 residues. CDR3 nucleotide sequence: TGTGCCAGCAGTCGTGTTGAGGAGACCCAGTACTTC. Its protein is CASSRVEETQYF.

The J gene is TRBJ2-7, the V gene TRBV4-2; D possibly corresponds to TRBD2 (6 bases). V shed 4 bases and J shed 0 bases, with 10 bases lying between them. The CDR3 runs to 14 residues. Germline values: CDR1 LGHNA, CDR2 YNFKEQ. The CDR3 spells CASSPGTLSYEQYF. CDR3 bases: TGTGCCAGCAGCCCGGGGACTCTCTCCTACGAGCAGTACTTC.

This chain links TRBV10-3 with TRBJ1-4, with D hard to call. Germline V gene data show CDR1 as ENHRY and CDR2 as SYGVKD. The CDR3 covers 15 residues. V lost 0 bases, J lost 4 bases, and 9 bases lay in between. CDR3 nucleotide sequence: TGTGCCATCAGTGAGTCGGGCAGCCTTAATGAAAAACTGTTTTTT. Its protein is CAISESGSLNEKLFF.

The V and J genes are TRBV5-4 and TRBJ1-1; perhaps TRBD1 as D (6 bases). There are 14 residues in the CDR3. Trimming took 4 bases from V and 5 from J, leaving 15 bases between them. Germline assignment: CDR1 SGHNT and CDR2 YYREEE (reference sequence). The CDR3 region has the DNA TGTGCCAGCAGCCCGCGGGGGGCGCGGACTGAAGCTTTCTTT. It specifies CASSPRGARTEAFF.

This chain links TRBV7-2 with TRBJ1-6; 11 nucleotides align to TRBD1. This CDR3 region has 15 residues. J lost 10 bases, V lost 5 bases, and 7 bases had no gene match. Looked up from germline, CDR1 is SGHTA and CDR2 is FQGNSA. The CDR3 nucleotides are TGTGCCAGCAGCAACACCCGGACAGGGGGCTCACCCCTCCACTTT. This encodes CASSNTRTGGSPLHF.

V usage is TRBV18 and J usage is TRBJ1-1, with TRBD1 matching 7 bases. Trimming removed 3 bases from V and 5 bases from J; junction bases left unmatched: 6. Germline CDR1 KGHSH, CDR2 LQKENI. This CDR3 is 14 amino acids long. DNA for the CDR3: TGTGCCAGCTCACCGAGACAGGGTGGGACTGAAGCTTTCTTT. Its translation is CASSPRQGGTEAFF.

The chain has TRBV7-8 and TRBJ2-5; 9 nucleotides align to TRBD1. The V segment lost 6 bases and the J segment 6 bases; nucleotides outside the gene matches: 11. Germline CDR1 is SGHVS and CDR2 is FQNEAQ. The CDR3 runs to 15 residues. The chain's CDR3 is CASSTQGALGQTQYF. The CDR3 DNA is TGTGCCAGCAGTACACAGGGGGCCCTCGGGCAGACCCAGTACTTC.

This clone appeared a single time. This rearrangement joins TRBV4-3 to TRBJ2-1; TRBD2 matches at 8 bases. Unmatched junction bases numbered 15, after V lost 2 bases and J lost 6 bases. Germline loops: CDR1 LGHNA, CDR2 YSLEER. The CDR3 is 18 amino acids. CDR3 bases: TGCGCCAGCAGCCAAAACCCGCAACTAGCGGAGCAGTTCAATGAGCAGTTCTTC. Its protein is CASSQNPQLAEQFNEQFF.

The V gene is TRBV5-1, the J gene TRBJ2-5; perhaps TRBD2 as D (5 bases). Germline loops: CDR1 SGHRS, CDR2 YFSETQ. V was pared by 4 bases and J by 2 bases, with 12 bases between. The CDR3 totals 14 residues. This CDR3 reads CASSVGVGQETQYF. DNA of the CDR3: TGCGCCAGCAGCGTCGGGGTGGGACAAGAGACCCAGTACTTC.

The V gene is TRBV7-2, the J gene TRBJ2-1; 12 positions match TRBD2. The J segment lost 8 bases and the V segment lost 6 bases, leaving 8 bases of the junction unmatched. Germline V CDR1 and CDR2: SGHTA, FQGNSA. CDR3 size: 15 residues. The CDR3 nucleotides read TGTGCCAGCAGAAACCAGGGGACTAGCGGGTATGAGCAGTTCTTC. It translates to CASRNQGTSGYEQFF.

V is TRBV10-2 and J is TRBJ2-3; tentatively, D is TRBD1 (5 bases). The germline CDR1 and CDR2 sequences are WSHSY and SAAADI. Trimming shortened V by 0 bases and J by 4 bases, and 11 bases separated the two germline ends. CDR3 length: 15 amino acids. The CDR3 reads CASSESIRVPDTQYF. The CDR3, as DNA: TGCGCCAGCAGTGAGTCGATCAGGGTACCAGATACGCAGTATTTT.

V is TRBV5-6 and J is TRBJ2-7; a weak D match, TRBD2 (6 bases). The CDR3 has 14 amino acids. Trimming pared 0 bases from V and 3 bases from J, leaving 10 bases between. The germline gives CDR1 SGHDT, CDR2 YYEEEE. Here the CDR3 DNA reads TGTGCCAGCAGCTTGGCCGGTAGCGGCTACGAGCAGTACTTC. Translating gives CASSLAGSGYEQYF.

This chain uses TRBV7-3 with TRBJ1-1; the D is unclear. Between the trimmed V and J ends, which lost 5 bases and 1 base, there was a span of 8 bases. The CDR3 totals 13 residues. Germline CDR1 and CDR2: SGHTA and FQGTGA. The CDR3 DNA sequence: TGTGCCAGCAGCAGAACAGCGAACACTGAAGCTTTCTTT. It translates to CASSRTANTEAFF.

The genes are TRBV6-6 and TRBJ1-5; D unresolved. The germline V and J ends were trimmed by 0 bases and 5 bases, with 11 bases remaining between them. CDR1 is MNHNY and CDR2 is SVGAGI in the germline V gene (reference sequence). CDR3 length: 15 residues. The CDR3 nucleotides are TGTGCCAGCAGTTACTCTCACCTCGGGGATCAGCCCCAGCATTTT. It encodes CASSYSHLGDQPQHF.

CDR3 sequence: CASGRGGRRLSYNEQFF. The CDR3 nucleotides are TGTGCCAGCGGGAGAGGTGGGAGGCGATTATCTTACAATGAGCAGTTCTTC. The chain has TRBV5-6 and TRBJ2-1, with D maybe TRBD2 (6 bases). Per the germline V gene, CDR1 is SGHDT and CDR2 is YYEEEE. V lost 7 bases to trimming and J lost 4 bases, with 24 bases between them. CDR3 length equals 17 residues.

This chain links TRBV2 with TRBJ2-2; the match to TRBD2 covers 14 bases. CDR1 is SNHLY and CDR2 is FYNNEI in the germline V gene. The CDR3 spans 15 residues. The trim removed 5 bases at V and 6 bases at J, leaving 2 bases unmatched. The CDR3 DNA sequence: TGTGCCAGCAGTTCGGGACTAGCGGGAGCCGGGGAGCTGTTTTTT. It codes for CASSSGLAGAGELFF.

The gene calls are TRBV7-3 and TRBJ2-5; 10 bases map to TRBD1. Germline trimming cut 5 bases from V and 2 bases from J; bases unmatched to any gene: 8. This CDR3 has 16 amino acids. Germline values: CDR1 SGHTA, CDR2 FQGTGA. The CDR3, as DNA: TGTGCCAGCAGCCAACGTCCGGACAGGGGGCAAGAGACCCAGTACTTC. Its protein is CASSQRPDRGQETQYF.

The rearrangement links TRBV6-1 to TRBJ2-7; perhaps TRBD1 as D (6 bases). CDR1 and CDR2 (germline): MNHNS, SASEGT. The length of the CDR3 is 13 residues. V was trimmed by 1 base and J by 6 bases, leaving 10 bases between them. CDR3 loop: CASSEVGAAEQYF. The DNA for the CDR3 is TGTGCCAGCAGTGAAGTGGGGGCGGCCGAGCAGTACTTC.